This TCR beta chain was profiled in a study of cytomegalovirus exposure and HLA in healthy donors. In the PCR, 60 Vbeta and 13 Jbeta primers were used. TCRdb's copy holds only in-frame clones and misses some; the assay was immunoSEQ multiplex PCR. The table records 100,000 to 150,000 clones, 60% to 85% of them present only once. The V segment lost 3 bases and the J segment 1 base; nucleotides outside the gene matches: 17. Per the germline V gene, CDR1 is KGHSH and CDR2 is LQKENI. The CDR3 is 20 residues long. The receptor was isolated from a man aged 25-45 years in good health and CMV-seronegative. V gene TRBV18 combines with J gene TRBJ2-7, with 11 bases aligning to TRBD2. The sequenced sample was PBMCs. The CDR3 DNA reads as TGTGCCAGCTCACCCCCCGACTCTTTGACTAGCGGGGTCCCTTCCTACGAGCAGTACTTC. Translation gives CASSPPDSLTSGVPSYEQYF.